This T cell receptor (beta chain) originates from a study of CD8+ T cells in alopecia areata. Whole-study context: Tofacitinib continued for 6 to 18 months and was then withheld for 6 months. Study results and limitations: One nonresponder makes the tie between baseline CD8+ expansion and response uncertain. Expanded CD8+ clones among the top 100, and scalp clonality, were significantly decreased by tofacitinib.

This clone was found a few times. The antigen remains unidentified. Treatment specified: oral pan-JAK inhibitor, 5-10 mg twice daily. In alopecia areata patients, both lesional scalp punch biopsies and peripheral blood were collected. Extraction of RNA preceded its reverse transcription into cDNA, which served as the sequencing template. Measured with immunoSEQ multiplex PCR; TCRdb has only the in-frame clones, and not every one. The sample shows 200,000 to 250,000 clones, 50% to 60% of them seen only once. Germline lookup yields CDR1 SGHRS and CDR2 YFSETQ. With 0 bases removed from V and 3 bases from J, the gap between germline ends came to 9 bases. This CDR3 is 15 amino acids long.

The sample was CD4+ T cells sorted from blood, taken at week 4, from a patient treated with tofacitinib. The clonotype comes from a human donor with alopecia areata. The chain combines TRBV5-1 with TRBJ2-2; possible D gene TRBD1, 6 bases. CDR3 residues: CASSLDREDTGELFF. DNA of the CDR3: TGCGCCAGCAGCTTGGACAGGGAAGACACCGGGGAGCTGTTTTTT.